The 15 T cell receptor beta chains listed next were all sequenced from one sample in a study of CD8 T cells in ankylosing spondylitis (TCRdb year 2017). The library was built by means of 5' RACE. Data came from an Illumina MiSeq. TCRdb itself trimmed the public reads at Q25 with fastp, ran MiXCR and retained productive beta chains. Each record represents a unique CDR3 protein, reported with the most common genes and DNA among its rows. Recorded for this sample are tens of thousands of distinct CDR3 sequences; over 6.5% of them occurred a single time. Of the sample, just under 30% falls within the top ten clones. Input material: blood. These receptor sequences come from a male donor with ankylosing spondylitis or in good health (not recorded which).

The genes are TRBV11-2 and TRBJ2-2; no firm D call. CDR3 size: 13 residues. Between the trimmed V and J ends, which lost 5 bases and 7 bases, there was a span of 11 bases. Germline CDR1 is SGHAT and CDR2 is FQNNGV. The CDR3 region is CASSPGGFGELFF. As DNA, the CDR3 is TGTGCCAGCAGCCCCGGTGGTTTCGGGGAGCTGTTTTTT.

This clonotype was picked up a small number of times. V usage is TRBV25-1 and J usage is TRBJ2-2, with 9 nucleotides matching TRBD1. Trimming cost V 4 bases and J 1 base; bases outside gene matches: 4. The CDR3 is 16 amino acids. CDR1 MGHDK and CDR2 SYGVNS come from the germline V gene. CDR3: CASSGLGQGNTGELFF. CDR3 DNA: TGTGCCAGCAGTGGGTTGGGACAGGGGAACACCGGGGAGCTGTTTTTT.

The V gene is TRBV5-1, the J gene TRBJ2-2; D is unresolved. The CDR3 spans 15 residues. The germline V gene has CDR1 SGHRS and CDR2 YFSETQ. Trimming left V 0 bases short and J 0 bases short, with 6 bases between. The DNA of the CDR3 is TGCGCCAGCAGCTTGGGGCCACCGAACACCGGGGAGCTGTTTTTT. Its protein is CASSLGPPNTGELFF. Full variable domain (rest looked up from reference TRBV5-1 and TRBJ2-2): KAGVTQTPRYLIKTRGQQVTLSCSPISGHRSVSWYQQTPGQGLQFLFEYFSETQRNKGNFPGRFSGRQFSNSRSEMNVSTLELGDSALYLCASSLGPPNTGELFFGEGSRLTVL.

This clonotype has at least ten counts. The rearrangement joins TRBV29-1 to TRBJ2-5, with no clear D. Deletions cut 6 bases from V and 5 bases from J, with 13 bases between. Germline loops: CDR1 SQVTM, CDR2 ANQGSEA. This CDR3 comprises 12 residues. The chain's CDR3 is CSVTFRLETQYF. The CDR3 bases are TGCAGCGTGACCTTCCGACTGGAGACCCAGTACTTC.

This clonotype was counted a few times. V is TRBV20-1 and J is TRBJ2-7; 10 nucleotides align to TRBD1. Germline V gene data show CDR1 as DFQATT and CDR2 as SNEGSKA (reference sequence). The ends lost 0 bases at V and 11 bases at J; junction bases unmatched: 1. CDR3 length: 11 residues. CDR3 nucleotide sequence: TGCAGTGCTAGAGATGGGACAGGGGAGTACGTC. Translation: CSARDGTGEYV.

The CDR3 here is CASSPRGGSYNEQFF. Here the CDR3 DNA reads TGTGCCAGCAGCCCCCGGGGAGGCTCCTACAATGAGCAGTTCTTC. The chain carries TRBV5-5 and TRBJ2-1; perhaps TRBD2 as D (6 bases). The length of the CDR3 is 15 residues. V shed 4 bases and J shed 0 bases, with 11 bases lying between them. Germline V lookup: CDR1 SGHKS, CDR2 YYEKEE (reference sequence).

This chain joins TRBV11-2 and TRBJ2-2, with 8 nucleotides matching TRBD1. Trimming removed 4 bases from V and 7 bases from J; junction bases left unmatched: 8. The CDR3 runs to 15 residues. Germline V CDR1 and CDR2: SGHAT, FQNNGV. The CDR3 region has the DNA TGTGCCAGCAGCTCCCGGACAGGGATAAACGGGGAGCTGTTTTTT. This translates into CASSSRTGINGELFF.

Ten or more counts support this clonotype. V usage is TRBV5-1 and J usage is TRBJ1-1; TRBD1 matches at 8 bases. The CDR3 length is 17 residues. CDR1 SGHRS and CDR2 YFSETQ come from the germline V gene. J gave up 5 bases and V 0 bases, and 12 bases lay outside the gene matches. The DNA of the CDR3 is TGCGCCAGCAGCTTGGGAACGACAGGGGCGCAGAGGACTGAAGCTTTCTTT. It encodes CASSLGTTGAQRTEAFF. The whole variable domain, filled in from reference TRBV5-1 and TRBJ1-1, reads KAGVTQTPRYLIKTRGQQVTLSCSPISGHRSVSWYQQTPGQGLQFLFEYFSETQRNKGNFPGRFSGRQFSNSRSEMNVSTLELGDSALYLCASSLGTTGAQRTEAFFGQGTRLTVV.

The CDR3 is CASSLIGNQPQHF. The CDR3 DNA is TGTGCCAGCAGCTTGATTGGCAATCAGCCCCAGCATTTT. V usage is TRBV5-5 and J usage is TRBJ1-5, with D unresolved. The V gene's germline CDR1 is SGHKS and CDR2 YYEKEE (reference sequence). V gave up 1 base and J gave up 2 bases, with 4 bases separating them. The CDR3 has 13 amino acids.

This clonotype was seen at least ten times. V usage is TRBV7-2 and J usage is TRBJ1-2; TRBD1 matches at 7 bases. Germline V gene sequence: CDR1 SGHTA, CDR2 FQGNSA. This CDR3 contains 13 residues. V was pared by 3 bases and J by 8 bases, with 6 bases of the junction left unmatched. The CDR3 DNA follows: TGTGCCAGCAGCTTCCCAGGGACAGACGGCTACACCTTC. Protein: CASSFPGTDGYTF.

V usage is TRBV25-1 and J usage is TRBJ2-2, with D hard to call. CDR1 and CDR2 from the germline V gene are MGHDK and SYGVNS. Trimming shortened V by 6 bases and J by 3 bases, and 8 bases separated the two germline ends. The CDR3 is 13 residues long. The CDR3 coding sequence is TGTGCCAGCAGAGGTCGCGACACCGGGGAGCTGTTTTTT. It is translated as CASRGRDTGELFF.

This clonotype came up many times. The J gene is TRBJ2-3, the V gene TRBV20-1, with TRBD2 identical over 10 bases. V lost 6 bases, J lost 6 bases, and 15 bases stayed unmatched. Germline lookup yields CDR1 DFQATT and CDR2 SNEGSKA (reference sequence). The CDR3 spans 16 residues. The CDR3 here is CSASLGLAGVGDTQYF. The CDR3 coding sequence is TGCAGTGCCTCCCTGGGGCTAGCGGGGGTGGGCGATACGCAGTATTTT.

The table lists this clonotype with a few counts. The chain carries TRBV5-1 and TRBJ2-1; D is possibly TRBD2 (5 bases). V was cut by 0 bases and J by 5 bases, with 12 bases left in between. The CDR3 spans 15 residues. Germline assignment: CDR1 SGHRS and CDR2 YFSETQ. Here the CDR3 DNA reads TGCGCCAGCAGCTTGGAGCTAGCTAGGGACAATGAGCAGTTCTTC. This translates into CASSLELARDNEQFF.

At least ten counts were recorded for this clonotype. The V and J genes are TRBV15 and TRBJ2-2, with TRBD1 matching over 11 bases. J was trimmed by 0 bases and V by 6 bases; bases with no gene match: 6. This CDR3 spans 17 amino acids. Germline lookup yields CDR1 LNHNV and CDR2 YYDKDF (reference sequence). The CDR3 loop reads CATRDRGHPANTGELFF. The CDR3 region has the DNA TGTGCCACCAGGGACAGGGGGCACCCCGCGAACACCGGGGAGCTGTTTTTT. The full variable domain, with the rest looked up from reference TRBV15 and TRBJ2-2, is DAMVIQNPRYQVTQFGKPVTLSCSQTLNHNVMYWYQQKSSQAPKLLFHYYDKDFNNEADTPDNFQSRRPNTSFCFLDIRSPGLGDTAMYLCATRDRGHPANTGELFFGEGSRLTVL.

The rearrangement joins TRBV11-2 to TRBJ2-1; D is unresolved. Germline V gives CDR1 SGHAT, CDR2 FQNNGV. The CDR3 covers 14 residues. V lost 6 bases and J 3 bases, leaving 12 bases between the germline ends. CDR3: CASRPTAVYNEQFF. CDR3 DNA: TGTGCCAGCAGGCCCACGGCTGTCTACAATGAGCAGTTCTTC.